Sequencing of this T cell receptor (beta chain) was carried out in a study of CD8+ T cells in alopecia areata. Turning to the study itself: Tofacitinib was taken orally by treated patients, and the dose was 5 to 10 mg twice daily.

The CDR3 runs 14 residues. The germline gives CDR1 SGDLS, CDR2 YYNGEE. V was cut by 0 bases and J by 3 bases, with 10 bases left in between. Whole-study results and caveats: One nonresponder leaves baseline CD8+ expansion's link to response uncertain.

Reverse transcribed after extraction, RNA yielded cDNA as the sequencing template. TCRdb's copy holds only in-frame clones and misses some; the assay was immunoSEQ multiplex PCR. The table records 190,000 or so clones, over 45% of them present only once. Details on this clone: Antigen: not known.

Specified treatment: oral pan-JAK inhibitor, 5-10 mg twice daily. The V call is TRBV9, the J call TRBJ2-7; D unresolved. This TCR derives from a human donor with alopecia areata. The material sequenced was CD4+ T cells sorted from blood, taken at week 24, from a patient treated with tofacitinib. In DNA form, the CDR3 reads TGTGCCAGCAGCGTAGAACCAGATAGCTACGAGCAGTACTTC. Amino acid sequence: CASSVEPDSYEQYF.